This T cell receptor beta chain was recorded in a study of blood T cells in healthy people across ages. Per the germline V gene, CDR1 is PRHDT and CDR2 is FYEKMQ (reference sequence). The CDR3 loop spans 14 amino acids. V lost 3 bases and J 3 bases, leaving 12 bases between the germline ends. A second PCR, run for about 7 to 11 cycles, used a sample-barcoded 5' primer plus a J-beta primer mix. Every single cDNA molecule received a tag from a template-switch adaptor with 12 random nucleotides. Using its own MiXCR run on the 5' RACE reads, TCRdb lists one record per CDR3 protein. In the table there are some 900,000 distinct CDR3 sequences, about 48% of which are singletons.

The source of this sequence is a man aged 30-40 years in good health. The source material was blood. V usage is TRBV13 and J usage is TRBJ2-7, with a tentative D call TRBD2 (5 bases). DNA for the CDR3: TGTGCCAGCAGCTTTAAGACGACTATCTACGAGCAGTACTTC. Protein sequence: CASSFKTTIYEQYF.